The clone carrying this T cell receptor (beta chain) has a count of ten or more. Its antigen is currently unknown. The data were obtained in a study of T cells after yellow fever vaccination. Study observations and caveats: Most clones from primary vaccination were detected again post-booster (just over 95% CD4, about 88% CD8). Just a small share of clonotypes turned up in the CD4 compartment as well as the CD8 compartment.

From the 5' RACE reads, TCRdb called clonotypes with MiXCR, one entry per CDR3 protein. The table records more than 200,000 distinct CDR3 sequences, about 3.5% of them present only once. CDR1 is SGHTA and CDR2 is FQGNSA in the germline V gene. V was shortened by 8 bases and J by 5 bases, with 20 bases between the two germline ends. The CDR3 has 15 amino acids. The chain employs TRBV7-2 and TRBJ2-3; D unclear. The TCR was taken from a man between 18 and 35 years old who received the YFV17D yellow fever vaccine. The sequencing used PBMCs, collected 15 days after the yellow fever booster vaccination. This CDR3 is CASSSPYKERDTQYF. In DNA, the CDR3 is TGTGCCAGCTCCTCACCGTACAAGGAGCGAGATACGCAGTATTTT.